A single sample gave rise to the 10 T cell receptor beta chains below, sequenced in a study of T cells in Graves' hyperthyroidism and ophthalmopathy. There were TCR beta CDR3 regions amplified from RNA transcripts. HTBI primers were employed in a first-round RT-PCR of the TCR CDR3. MiXCR was run by TCRdb on the multiplex PCR reads, yielding one entry per CDR3 protein. The sample records 600,000 or so distinct CDR3 sequences, about 43% being singletons. The sample taken for sequencing was peripheral blood or thyroid tissue (not recorded which). These TCRs come from a woman between 18 and 29 years old with Graves' hyperthyroidism.

This clonotype was seen repeatedly, ten times or more. A much larger clone differs by one base, so this may be a read error. The rearrangement joins TRBV14 to TRBJ2-5; D gene ambiguous. The length of the CDR3 is 11 residues. Germline values: CDR1 SGHDN, CDR2 FVKESK. Trimming removed 3 bases at V and 5 bases at J, with 4 bases between. Here the CDR3 DNA reads TGTGCCAGCAGCCATGGGGAGACCCAGTACTTC. It encodes CASSHGETQYF. Full variable domain (missing parts from reference TRBV14 and TRBJ2-5): EAGVTQFPSHSVIEKGQTVTLRCDPISGHDNLYWYRRVMGKEIKFLLHFVKESKQDESGMPNNRFLAERTGGTYSTLKVQPAELEDSGVYFCASSHGETQYFGPGTRLLVL.

This clonotype was observed at least ten times. The chain carries TRBV24-1 and TRBJ2-7; no firm D call. The CDR3 runs to 12 residues. The germline V gene encodes CDR1 KGHDR and CDR2 SFDVKD. The V gene lost 3 bases and the J gene lost 3 bases, with 5 bases spanning the gap. The CDR3 spells CATSDRFYEQYF. DNA for the CDR3: TGTGCCACCAGTGATCGATTCTACGAGCAGTACTTC.

The chain has TRBV30 and TRBJ1-2, with D unclear. The length of the CDR3 is 14 residues. The V end lost 0 bases, the J end lost 8 bases, and 16 bases lay between the germline ends. Germline V gene lookup returns CDR1 GTSNPN and CDR2 SVGIG (reference sequence). The CDR3 nucleotides read TGTGCCTGGAGTGTAGGCCCAGCCATGGGAGGCTACACCTTC. This encodes CAWSVGPAMGGYTF.

The chain combines TRBV9 with TRBJ1-5, with D possibly being TRBD1 (6 bases). Trimming cost V 4 bases and J 4 bases, with 15 bases left between them. The CDR3 extends over 15 amino acids. Per the germline V gene, CDR1 is SGDLS and CDR2 is YYNGEE. The CDR3 region has the DNA TGTGCCAGCAGCCTTACCCAGGACAGAAATCAGCCCCAGCATTTT. It yields the protein CASSLTQDRNQPQHF.

This clonotype has only a few counts. The chain joins TRBV14 to TRBJ1-1, with TRBD1 matching 7 bases. J gave up 0 bases and V 3 bases, and 1 base lay outside the gene matches. Per the germline V gene, CDR1 is SGHDN and CDR2 is FVKESK. This CDR3 region has 14 residues. The CDR3 bases are TGTGCCAGCAGCCAGACAGGGATGAACACTGAAGCTTTCTTT. Translating it yields CASSQTGMNTEAFF.

This clonotype was counted ten times or more. The J gene is TRBJ1-1, the V gene TRBV10-3; D may be TRBD1 (5 bases). Germline CDR1 ENHRY, CDR2 SYGVKD. This CDR3 has 10 residues. Deletions cut 10 bases from V and 11 bases from J, with 14 bases between. The CDR3 here is CATRDEGAFF. The CDR3 DNA is TGTGCCACCCGGGACGAAGGGGCTTTCTTT.

V usage is TRBV19 and J usage is TRBJ2-5, with 8 bases fitting TRBD1. J was trimmed by 5 bases and V by 4 bases; bases with no gene match: 6. Germline V lookup: CDR1 LNHDA, CDR2 SQIVND (reference sequence). The CDR3 sequence is 14 residues long. The DNA for the CDR3 is TGTGCCAGTAGTACCCAGGGGGCTGGGGAGACCCAGTACTTC. This translates into CASSTQGAGETQYF.

As concerns this clonotype: A much larger clone lies a single base off, so this may be a read error. The chain combines TRBV10-3 with TRBJ1-5, with D perhaps matching TRBD1 (5 bases). Germline CDR1 is ENHRY and CDR2 is SYGVKD. CDR3 length equals 13 residues. The CDR3 loop reads CASSSLWGQPQHF. The CDR3 DNA reads as TGTGCCAGCAGTTCGCTTTGGGGGCAGCCCCAGCATTTT.

This clonotype was found a few times. The CDR3 DNA follows: TGTGCCAGCAGCCCCCCTGGGGTAGGCGGGAGCTACGAGCAGTACTTC. Translation gives CASSPPGVGGSYEQYF. The V and J genes are TRBV12-3 or TRBV12-4 and TRBJ2-7, with 7 bases aligning to TRBD2. Trimming took 6 bases from V and 3 from J; bases not matched to a gene: 14. The CDR3 has 16 residues.

V and J are TRBV9 and TRBJ2-2; unclear D gene. The germline V gene has CDR1 SGDLS and CDR2 YYNGEE. The CDR3 is 15 amino acids. V lost 0 bases and J lost 6, with 12 bases in between. CDR3 in amino acids: CASSVETKAAGELFF. In nucleotides, the CDR3 is TGTGCCAGCAGCGTAGAAACCAAGGCCGCCGGGGAGCTGTTTTTT.